The subject of this entry is one T cell receptor beta chain. Its antigen is unidentified. With 7 bases removed from V and 6 bases from J, the gap between germline ends came to 22 bases. CDR1 and CDR2 (germline): SGHRS, YFSETQ. CDR3 length: 15 residues. This entry is derived from a study of brain T cells in children with intractable seizures. This table comes from immunoSEQ multiplex PCR, and its TCRdb copy is limited to in-frame clones, with some not included. This table has about 350,000 clones, 93% appearing once. The time point here: blood from clinic visit 5 months post-surgery; TSC patient then seizure free. Sequencing was limited to surgery cases with top T cell transcript signatures in brain tissue. Pre-surgery treatment included at least one anti-epileptic drug. Findings and caveats of the study: Clones missing pre-surgery may reflect undersampling of that blood sample. Viral specificity was inferred only from CDR3 similarity; HCMV serostatus was unknown.

The sample in question was peripheral blood, obtained less than 6 months after surgery. The receptor was derived from a boy younger than two with tuberous sclerosis and intractable seizures. The V call is TRBV5-1, the J call TRBJ1-2; possible D gene TRBD1, 6 bases. The CDR3 DNA sequence: TGCGCCAGCGCCGTTAATCACCCAGGGGTAGATGGCTACACCTTC. Translating it yields CASAVNHPGVDGYTF. The full variable domain, with the rest looked up from reference TRBV5-1 and TRBJ1-2, is KAGVTQTPRYLIKTRGQQVTLSCSPISGHRSVSWYQQTPGQGLQFLFEYFSETQRNKGNFPGRFSGRQFSNSRSEMNVSTLELGDSALYLCASAVNHPGVDGYTFGSGTRLTVV.